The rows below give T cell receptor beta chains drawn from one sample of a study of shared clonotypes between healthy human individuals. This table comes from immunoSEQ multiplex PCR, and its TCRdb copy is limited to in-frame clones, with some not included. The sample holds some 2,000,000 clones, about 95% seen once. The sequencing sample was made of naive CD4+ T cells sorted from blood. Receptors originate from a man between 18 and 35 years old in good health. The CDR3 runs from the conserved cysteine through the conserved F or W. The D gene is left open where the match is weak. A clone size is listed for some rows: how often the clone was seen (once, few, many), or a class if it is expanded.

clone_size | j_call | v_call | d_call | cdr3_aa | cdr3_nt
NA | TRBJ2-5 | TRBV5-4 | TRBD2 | CASRKGLAGEETQYF | TGTGCCAGCAGAAAAGGACTAGCGGGAGAAGAGACCCAGTACTTC
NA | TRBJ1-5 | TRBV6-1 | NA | CATSGTRNQPQHF | TGTGCCACCTCAGGGACTCGCAATCAGCCCCAGCATTTT
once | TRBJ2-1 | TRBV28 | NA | CASSFRFSRGGARYNEQFF | TGTGCCAGCAGTTTCCGGTTTAGTCGAGGCGGGGCTCGCTACAATGAGCAGTTCTTC
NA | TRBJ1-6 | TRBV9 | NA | CASSPKGGGGTLHF | TGTGCCAGCAGCCCTAAGGGGGGCGGGGGAACCCTCCACTTT
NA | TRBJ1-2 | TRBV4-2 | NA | CASSREDPNYGYTF | TGTGCCAGCAGCCGAGAGGATCCCAACTATGGCTACACCTTC
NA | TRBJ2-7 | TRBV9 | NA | CASSFTVGEQYF | TGTGCCAGCAGCTTTACCGTGGGAGAGCAGTACTTC
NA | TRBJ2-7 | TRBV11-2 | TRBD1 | CASSPPGQGVSEQYF | TGTGCCAGCAGCCCCCCGGGACAGGGGGTTAGCGAGCAGTACTTC
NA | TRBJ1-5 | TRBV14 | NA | CASSQDGGSNQPQHF | TGTGCCAGCAGCCAAGACGGCGGCAGCAATCAGCCCCAGCATTTT
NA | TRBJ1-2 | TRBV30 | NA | CAWSVQGGGTNYGYTF | TGTGCCTGGAGTGTACAAGGGGGGGGAACTAACTATGGCTACACCTTC
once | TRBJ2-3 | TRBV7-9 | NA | CASSLTVGTDTQYF | TGTGCCAGCAGCTTAACGGTAGGCACAGATACGCAGTATTTT
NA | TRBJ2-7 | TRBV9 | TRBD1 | CASSVDSGQGTYEQYF | TGTGCCAGCAGCGTAGATTCCGGACAGGGGACTTACGAGCAGTACTTC
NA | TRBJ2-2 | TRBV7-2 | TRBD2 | CASSGRAVNTGELFF | TGTGCCAGCAGCGGGAGGGCAGTAAACACCGGGGAGCTGTTTTTT
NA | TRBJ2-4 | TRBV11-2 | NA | CASSLDPMLGRLAKNIQYF | TGTGCCAGCAGCTTAGACCCCATGTTGGGGAGGCTAGCCAAAAACATTCAGTACTTC
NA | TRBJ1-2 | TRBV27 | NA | CASGLRESGYTF | TGTGCCAGCGGGCTTAGAGAATCTGGCTACACCTTC
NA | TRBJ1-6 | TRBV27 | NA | CASSSLQGSGNSPLHF | TGTGCCAGCAGTTCCCTTCAGGGTTCGGGGAATTCACCCCTCCACTTT
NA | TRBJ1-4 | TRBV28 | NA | CASRTGQLNEKLFF | TGTGCCAGCCGTACCGGACAGCTTAATGAAAAACTGTTTTTT
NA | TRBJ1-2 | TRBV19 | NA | CASSIEVQGNYGYTF | TGTGCCAGTAGTATAGAAGTCCAGGGGAACTATGGCTACACCTTC
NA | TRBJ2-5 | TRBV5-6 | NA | CASSFSQETQYF | TGTGCCAGCAGCTTCAGTCAAGAGACCCAGTACTTC
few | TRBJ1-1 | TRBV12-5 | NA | CASGFGGNTEAFF | TGTGCTAGTGGTTTTGGGGGGAACACTGAAGCTTTCTTT
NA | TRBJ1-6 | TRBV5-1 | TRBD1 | CASSPDRDNSPLHF | TGCGCCAGCAGCCCCGACAGGGATAATTCACCCCTCCACTTT
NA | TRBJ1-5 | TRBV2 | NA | CASNSGNNQPQHF | TGTGCCAGCAATTCAGGGAACAATCAGCCCCAGCATTTT
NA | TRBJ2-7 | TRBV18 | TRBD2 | CASSPRTGGSYEQYF | TGTGCCAGCTCACCGCGGACGGGGGGCTCCTACGAGCAGTACTTC
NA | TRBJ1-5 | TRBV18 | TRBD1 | CASSADRADSNQPQHF | TGTGCCAGCTCAGCAGACAGGGCCGATAGCAATCAGCCCCAGCATTTT
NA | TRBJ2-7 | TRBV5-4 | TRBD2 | CASSLAGTSGNEQYF | TGTGCCAGCAGCTTGGCCGGGACTAGCGGGAACGAGCAGTACTTC
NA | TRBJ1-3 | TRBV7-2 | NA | CASSLFRNTIYF | TGTGCCAGCAGCTTATTCCGAAACACCATATATTTT
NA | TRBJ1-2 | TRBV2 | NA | CASSYRVDYGYTF | TGTGCCAGCAGTTACAGGGTTGACTATGGCTACACCTTC
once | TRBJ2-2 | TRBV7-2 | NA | CASSFSSGTGELFF | TGTGCCAGCAGCTTCAGTAGCGGAACCGGGGAGCTGTTTTTT
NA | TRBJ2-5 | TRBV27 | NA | CASSLSPFLGGETQYF | TGTGCCAGCAGTTTATCCCCCTTCCTGGGGGGAGAGACCCAGTACTTC
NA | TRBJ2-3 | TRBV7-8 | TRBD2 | CASSTSGSGSTDTQYF | TGTGCCAGCAGTACTAGCGGGAGCGGGAGCACAGATACGCAGTATTTT
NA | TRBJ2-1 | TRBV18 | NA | CASSPGQGRDNEQFF | TGTGCCAGCTCACCAGGTCAGGGGAGGGACAATGAGCAGTTCTTC
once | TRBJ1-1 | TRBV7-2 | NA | CASSVMGVLGTEAFF | TGTGCCAGCAGCGTTATGGGCGTGTTGGGCACTGAAGCTTTCTTT
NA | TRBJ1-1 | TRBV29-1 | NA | CSVAGRVRDEAFF | TGCAGCGTTGCCGGCAGGGTCCGCGATGAAGCTTTCTTT
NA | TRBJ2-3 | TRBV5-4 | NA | CASSPRDITSTDTQYF | TGTGCCAGCAGCCCTCGGGACATTACTAGCACAGATACGCAGTATTTT
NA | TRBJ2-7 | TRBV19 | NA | CASSPLPRASYEQYF | TGTGCCAGTAGTCCCTTACCAAGGGCCTCCTACGAGCAGTACTTC
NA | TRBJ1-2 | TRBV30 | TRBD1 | CAWSGTGDRYGYTF | TGTGCCTGGAGTGGTACAGGGGATCGCTATGGCTACACCTTC